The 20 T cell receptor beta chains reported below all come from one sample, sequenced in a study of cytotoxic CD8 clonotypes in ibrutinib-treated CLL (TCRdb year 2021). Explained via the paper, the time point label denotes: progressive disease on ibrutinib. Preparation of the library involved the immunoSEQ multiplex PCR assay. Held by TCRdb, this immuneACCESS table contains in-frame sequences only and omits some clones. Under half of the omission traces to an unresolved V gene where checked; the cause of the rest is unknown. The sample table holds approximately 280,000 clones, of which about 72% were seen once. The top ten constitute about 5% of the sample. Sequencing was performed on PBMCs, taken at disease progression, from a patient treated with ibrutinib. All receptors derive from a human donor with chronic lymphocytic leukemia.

The CDR3 sequence is CASSLRAGGPPIDTQYF. Here the CDR3 DNA reads TGTGCCAGCAGCTTAAGGGCGGGAGGGCCACCGATAGATACGCAGTATTTT. V is TRBV7-9 and J is TRBJ2-3, with 9 bases identical to TRBD2. The J segment lost 5 bases and the V segment lost 2 bases, leaving 11 bases of the junction unmatched. The germline CDR1 and CDR2 sequences are SEHNR and FQNEAQ (reference sequence). This CDR3 is built from 17 residues.

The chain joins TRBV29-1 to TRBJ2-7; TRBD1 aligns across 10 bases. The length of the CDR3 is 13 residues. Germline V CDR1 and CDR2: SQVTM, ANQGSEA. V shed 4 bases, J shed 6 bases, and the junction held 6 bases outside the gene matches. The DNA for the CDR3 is TGCAGCGTTGCCCGGACAGGGGGGTTCGAGCAGTACTTC. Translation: CSVARTGGFEQYF.

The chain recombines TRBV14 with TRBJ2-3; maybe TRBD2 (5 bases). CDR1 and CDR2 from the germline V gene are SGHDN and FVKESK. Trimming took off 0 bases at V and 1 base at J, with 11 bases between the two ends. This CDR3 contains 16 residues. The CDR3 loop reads CASSQDPGFGTDTQYF. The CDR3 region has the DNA TGTGCCAGCAGCCAAGATCCGGGGTTCGGCACAGATACGCAGTATTTT.

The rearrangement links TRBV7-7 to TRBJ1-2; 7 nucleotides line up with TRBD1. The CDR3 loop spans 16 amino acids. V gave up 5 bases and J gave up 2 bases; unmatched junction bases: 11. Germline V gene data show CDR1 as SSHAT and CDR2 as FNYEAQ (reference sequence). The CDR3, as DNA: TGTGCCAGCAGCCCGATCGGCCCAGGGGGAAACTATGGCTACACCTTC. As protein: CASSPIGPGGNYGYTF.

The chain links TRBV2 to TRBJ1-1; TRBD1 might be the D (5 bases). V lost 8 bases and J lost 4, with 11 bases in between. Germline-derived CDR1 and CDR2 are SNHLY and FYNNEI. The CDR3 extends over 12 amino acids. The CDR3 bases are TGTGCCAGCGGACTGGGGGTCACTGAAGCTTTCTTT. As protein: CASGLGVTEAFF.

This CDR3 reads CASSLPAAIGRDSYEQYF. For the CDR3, the DNA is TGTGCCAGCAGCTTACCCGCGGCCATAGGCCGAGACTCCTACGAGCAGTACTTC. The chain is built from TRBV13 and TRBJ2-7, with unresolved D. Trimming pared 2 bases from V and 0 bases from J, leaving 20 bases between. Per germline, CDR1 PRHDT and CDR2 FYEKMQ (reference sequence). There are 18 residues in the CDR3.

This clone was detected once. CDR3 in amino acids: CASSLSVPTRPHNSPLHF. The DNA of the CDR3 is TGTGCCAGCAGTTTATCGGTCCCGACAAGACCACATAATTCACCCCTCCACTTT. The V and J genes are TRBV27 and TRBJ1-6, with D unclear. Germline assignment: CDR1 MNHEY and CDR2 SMNVEV (reference sequence). The CDR3 spans 18 residues. V was clipped by 0 bases and J by 5 bases, with 17 bases between them.

The CDR3 region has the DNA TGTGCCAGCAGTCCCTGGACACGGGAGACCCAGTACTTC. The encoded protein is CASSPWTRETQYF. The chain is built from TRBV28 and TRBJ2-5; weak D call: TRBD1 (5 bases). Germline V gene lookup returns CDR1 MDHEN and CDR2 SYDVKM. Trimming pared 5 bases from V and 5 bases from J, leaving 12 bases between. The length of the CDR3 is 13 residues. The full variable domain, its missing parts supplied by reference TRBV28 and TRBJ2-5, is DVKVTQSSRYLVKRTGEKVFLECVQDMDHENMFWYRQDPGLGLRLIYFSYDVKMKEKGDIPEGYSVSREKKERFSLILESASTNQTSMYLCASSPWTRETQYFGPGTRLLVL.

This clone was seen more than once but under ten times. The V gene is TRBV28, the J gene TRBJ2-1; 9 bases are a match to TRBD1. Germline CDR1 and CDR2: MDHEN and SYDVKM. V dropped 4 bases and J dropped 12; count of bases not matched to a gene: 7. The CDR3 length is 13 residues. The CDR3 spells CASSSNRGQGQFF. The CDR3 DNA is TGTGCCAGCAGTTCAAACAGGGGGCAGGGGCAGTTCTTC.

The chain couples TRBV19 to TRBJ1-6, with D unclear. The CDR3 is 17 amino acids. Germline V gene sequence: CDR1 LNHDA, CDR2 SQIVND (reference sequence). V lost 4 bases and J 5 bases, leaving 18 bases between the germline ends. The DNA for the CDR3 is TGTGCCAGTAGTACTCTTGACTTAACCTTAAATAATTCACCCCTCCACTTT. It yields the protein CASSTLDLTLNNSPLHF.

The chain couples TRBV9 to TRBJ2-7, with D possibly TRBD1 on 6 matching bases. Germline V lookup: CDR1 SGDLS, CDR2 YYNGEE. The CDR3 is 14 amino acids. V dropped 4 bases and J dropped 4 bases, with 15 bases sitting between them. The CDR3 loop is CASSPRTANYEQYF. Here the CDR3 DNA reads TGTGCCAGCAGCCCAAGGACAGCCAATTACGAGCAGTACTTC.

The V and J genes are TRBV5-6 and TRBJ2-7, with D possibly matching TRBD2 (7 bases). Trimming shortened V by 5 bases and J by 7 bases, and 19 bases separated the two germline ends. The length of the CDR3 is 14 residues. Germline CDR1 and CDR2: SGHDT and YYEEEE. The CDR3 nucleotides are TGTGCCAGCAGACCTCAGGGGAGGGCAGGGGAGCAGTACTTC. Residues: CASRPQGRAGEQYF.

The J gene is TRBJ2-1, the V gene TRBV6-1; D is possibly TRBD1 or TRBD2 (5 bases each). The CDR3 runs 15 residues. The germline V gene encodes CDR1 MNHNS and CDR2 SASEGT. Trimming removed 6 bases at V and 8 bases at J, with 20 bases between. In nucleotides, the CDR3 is TGTGCCAGCAGAGCACCCGGGACCCCTGTTCATGAGCAGTTCTTC. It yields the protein CASRAPGTPVHEQFF.

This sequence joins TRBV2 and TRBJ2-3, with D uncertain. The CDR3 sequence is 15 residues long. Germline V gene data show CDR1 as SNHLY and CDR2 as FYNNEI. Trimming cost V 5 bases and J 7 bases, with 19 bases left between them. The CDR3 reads CASSYRAKDAHTQYF. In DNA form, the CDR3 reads TGTGCCAGCAGTTACCGGGCTAAGGATGCTCATACGCAGTATTTT.

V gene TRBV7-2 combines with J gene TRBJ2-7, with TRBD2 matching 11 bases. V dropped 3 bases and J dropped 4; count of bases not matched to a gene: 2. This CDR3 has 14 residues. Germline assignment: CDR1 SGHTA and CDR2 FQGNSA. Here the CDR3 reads CASSFSGRGYEQYF. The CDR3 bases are TGTGCCAGCAGCTTTAGCGGGAGGGGGTACGAGCAGTACTTC.

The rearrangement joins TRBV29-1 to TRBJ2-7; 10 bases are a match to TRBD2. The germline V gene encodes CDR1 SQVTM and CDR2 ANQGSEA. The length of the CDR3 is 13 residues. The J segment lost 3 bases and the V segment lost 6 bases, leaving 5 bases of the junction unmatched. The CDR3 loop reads CSVAGTSDYEQYF. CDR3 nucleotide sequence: TGCAGCGTAGCCGGGACTAGCGACTACGAGCAGTACTTC.

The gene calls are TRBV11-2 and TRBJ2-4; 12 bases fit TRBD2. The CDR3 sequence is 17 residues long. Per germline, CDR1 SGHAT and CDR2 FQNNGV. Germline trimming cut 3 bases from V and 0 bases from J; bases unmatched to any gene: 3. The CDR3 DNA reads TGTGCCAGCAGCTTCGGACTAGCGGGGCTAGCCAAAAACATTCAGTACTTC. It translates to CASSFGLAGLAKNIQYF.

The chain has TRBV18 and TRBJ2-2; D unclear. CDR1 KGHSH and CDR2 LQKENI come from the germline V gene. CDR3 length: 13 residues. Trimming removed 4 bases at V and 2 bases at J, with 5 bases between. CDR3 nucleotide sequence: TGTGCCAGCTCACAGGGCAACACCGGGGAGCTGTTTTTT. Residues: CASSQGNTGELFF.

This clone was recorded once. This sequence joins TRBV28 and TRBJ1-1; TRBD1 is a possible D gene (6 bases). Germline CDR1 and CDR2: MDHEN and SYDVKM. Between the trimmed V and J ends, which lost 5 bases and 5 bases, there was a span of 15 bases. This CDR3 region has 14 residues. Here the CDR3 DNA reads TGTGCCAGCAGTCCGCAGGGGCAGGTGACTGAAGCTTTCTTT. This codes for CASSPQGQVTEAFF.

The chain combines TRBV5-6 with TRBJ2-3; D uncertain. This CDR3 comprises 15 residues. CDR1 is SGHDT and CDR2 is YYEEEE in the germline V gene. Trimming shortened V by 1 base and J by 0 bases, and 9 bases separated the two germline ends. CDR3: CASSLPHLSTDTQYF. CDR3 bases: TGTGCCAGCAGCTTGCCCCACCTTAGCACAGATACGCAGTATTTT.